The 16 T cell receptor beta chains reported below all come from one sample, sequenced in a study of shared clonotypes between healthy human individuals. Sequencing used immunoSEQ multiplex PCR; TCRdb keeps in-frame clones, though not all of them. The sample records about 700,000 clones, approximately 90% being singletons. Naive CD8 populations comprised CD45RO-negative cells positively selected for CCR7, excluding terminally differentiated effector memory CD45RA+ cells. The specimen sequenced was naive CD8+ T cells sorted from blood. The source of these receptors is a man between 25 and 39 years old in good health.

The genes are TRBV7-8 and TRBJ1-4; D remains ambiguous. V lost 3 bases and J 4 bases, leaving 18 bases between the germline ends. Per germline, CDR1 SGHVS and CDR2 FQNEAQ. The CDR3 loop spans 17 amino acids. The CDR3 here is CASSFFWGAAGNEKLFF. CDR3 nucleotides: TGTGCCAGCAGCTTTTTTTGGGGAGCTGCGGGTAATGAAAAACTGTTTTTT.

The chain carries TRBV27 and TRBJ2-3, with 10 nucleotides matching TRBD2. With V trimmed by 6 bases and J by 2 bases, 5 bases remained unmatched. The V gene's germline CDR1 is MNHEY and CDR2 SMNVEV (reference sequence). CDR3 length equals 15 residues. Here the CDR3 reads CASSLLAGLTDTQYF. As DNA, the CDR3 is TGTGCCAGCAGCTTACTAGCGGGGCTCACAGATACGCAGTATTTT.

This clone was picked up a small number of times. This chain joins TRBV29-1 and TRBJ1-2; maybe TRBD1 (6 bases). The CDR3 consists of 10 residues. V gave up 6 bases and J gave up 6 bases, with 8 bases separating them. CDR1 is SQVTM and CDR2 is ANQGSEA in the germline V gene. The CDR3 region has the DNA TGCAGCGTAACAGGGAATGGCTACACCTTC. Residues: CSVTGNGYTF.

The rearrangement joins TRBV29-1 to TRBJ2-3; 11 positions match TRBD2. Germline assignment: CDR1 SQVTM and CDR2 ANQGSEA. V lost 6 bases, J lost 6 bases, and 14 bases stayed unmatched. CDR3 length: 16 amino acids. The CDR3 DNA sequence: TGCAGCGTGAGCAGGGAATTAGCTAGCGGGAGGGATACGCAGTATTTT. Translation gives CSVSRELASGRDTQYF.

The chain joins TRBV27 to TRBJ2-7; maybe TRBD1 (6 bases). Germline CDR1 MNHEY, CDR2 SMNVEV (reference sequence). The CDR3 consists of 16 residues. Trimming cost V 5 bases and J 5 bases, with 22 bases left between them. CDR3 bases: TGTGCCAGCAGTGCTAGACAGGACCTGTCCTATAACGAGCAGTACTTC. This translates into CASSARQDLSYNEQYF.

The rearrangement joins TRBV9 to TRBJ2-7; a possible D gene is TRBD1 (8 bases). Germline V CDR1 and CDR2: SGDLS, YYNGEE. The CDR3 has 15 residues. V was cut by 5 bases and J by 5 bases, with 20 bases left in between. CDR3 region: CASSGRGDRPDEQYF. The CDR3 DNA sequence: TGTGCCAGCAGTGGGAGGGGGGACAGGCCCGACGAGCAGTACTTC.

This sequence joins TRBV6-5 and TRBJ2-7; D may match TRBD1 or TRBD2 (6 bases each). Germline V lookup: CDR1 MNHEY, CDR2 SVGAGI. The CDR3 sequence is 16 residues long. V lost 0 bases, J lost 3 bases, and 15 bases lay in between. CDR3 coding DNA: TGTGCCAGCAGTTACTCGGCCTACAAGGGGGGCTACGAGCAGTACTTC. As protein: CASSYSAYKGGYEQYF.

The rearrangement joins TRBV21-1 to TRBJ1-3. TRBV21-1 constitutes a pseudogene. This CDR3 contains 16 residues. The CDR3 here is CASSTSFRASGNTIYF. DNA for the CDR3: TGTGCCAGCAGCACCTCTTTCCGAGCCTCTGGAAACACCATATATTTT.

The chain employs TRBV29-1 and TRBJ2-3, with 14 bases fitting TRBD2. V shed 7 bases, J shed 4 bases, and the junction held 7 bases outside the gene matches. The germline gives CDR1 SQVTM, CDR2 ANQGSEA. CDR3 length: 15 amino acids. DNA of the CDR3: TGCAGCGGCGGGACTAGCGGGAGAAACCCAGATACGCAGTATTTT. Encoded protein: CSGGTSGRNPDTQYF.

The V gene is TRBV4-1, the J gene TRBJ2-2, with D perhaps matching TRBD1 or TRBD2 (5 bases each). Germline CDR1 and CDR2: MGHRA and YSYEKL. The CDR3 length is 16 residues. The V gene lost 1 base and the J gene lost 4 bases, with 13 bases spanning the gap. The CDR3 sequence: CASSQVDILGTGELFF. The CDR3 DNA reads as TGCGCCAGCAGCCAAGTGGACATACTAGGCACCGGGGAGCTGTTTTTT.

This clone was picked up one time. The chain has TRBV28 and TRBJ1-2, with D unresolved. The CDR3 runs to 14 residues. Germline-derived CDR1 and CDR2 are MDHEN and SYDVKM. V was trimmed by 6 bases and J by 5 bases, leaving 16 bases between them. CDR3 nucleotide sequence: TGTGCCAGCAGCCCTATCGGGGAGAGATATGGCTACACCTTC. Translated, it gives CASSPIGERYGYTF.

This chain joins TRBV5-8 and TRBJ1-5, with 8 bases matching TRBD1. From germline, CDR1 is SGHTS and CDR2 YDEGEE. This CDR3 contains 14 residues. V shed 4 bases and J 2 bases; nucleotides not matched to a gene: 2. The CDR3 protein is CASSEGQGNQPQHF. CDR3 nucleotides: TGTGCCAGCAGCGAGGGACAGGGCAATCAGCCCCAGCATTTT.

The V and J genes are TRBV4-3 and TRBJ1-2; 9 bases agree with TRBD1. In germline, CDR1 is LGHNA, CDR2 YSLEER. V lost 2 bases and J lost 4; bases outside the gene matches: 8. The CDR3 sequence is 16 residues long. CDR3 amino acids: CASSQRLQGARYGYTF. The CDR3 bases are TGCGCCAGCAGCCAAAGGTTACAGGGGGCGCGCTATGGCTACACCTTC.

The chain combines TRBV7-9 with TRBJ2-1, with 10 bases lining up with TRBD2. Germline CDR1 reads SEHNR; CDR2 reads FQNEAQ (reference sequence). The CDR3 contains 16 residues. V lost 5 bases and J lost 4; bases outside the gene matches: 8. CDR3 nucleotide sequence: TGTGCCAGCAGCACCTCTAGCGGGAGAGTATACAATGAGCAGTTCTTC. This sequence encodes CASSTSSGRVYNEQFF.

The rearrangement joins TRBV5-1 to TRBJ2-7; D ambiguous. With 0 bases removed from V and 2 bases from J, the gap between germline ends came to 9 bases. From germline, CDR1 is SGHRS and CDR2 YFSETQ. This CDR3 contains 14 residues. The CDR3 bases are TGCGCCAGCAGCTTGGGGTCAGGAACCTACGAGCAGTACTTC. The encoded protein is CASSLGSGTYEQYF.

The V and J genes are TRBV10-1 and TRBJ2-7; D call uncertain. CDR3 length: 14 residues. V lost 2 bases and J 3 bases, leaving 11 bases between the germline ends. Germline values: CDR1 WNHNN, CDR2 SYGVQD (reference sequence). CDR3 protein: CASSELGVGYEQYF. The DNA of the CDR3 is TGCGCCAGCAGTGAGCTGGGTGTCGGCTACGAGCAGTACTTC.